Listed here are 21 T cell receptor beta chains from one sample, sequenced in a study of beta chain features in type 1 diabetes. The investigators reverse transcribed all of the isolated RNA, so they sequenced expressed TCRB transcripts. Measured with immunoSEQ multiplex PCR; TCRdb has only the in-frame clones, and not every one. The sample contains about 900,000 clones, 15% to 20% of which appear only once. The sequenced sample consisted of naive CD4+ T cells from blood. These receptor sequences come from a woman aged 18-35 years in good health.

A few counts support this clone. Other DNA sequences of this sample code for an identical CDR3. This chain uses TRBV18 with TRBJ2-5; maybe TRBD2 (6 bases). The V gene lost 4 bases and the J gene lost 2 bases, with 8 bases spanning the gap. The CDR3 sequence is 13 residues long. Germline V gene lookup returns CDR1 KGHSH and CDR2 LQKENI. The CDR3 nucleotides read TGTGCCAGCTCACGGGGGGATCAAGAGACCCAGTACTTC. This sequence encodes CASSRGDQETQYF.

This clone has only a few counts. The rearrangement links TRBV2 to TRBJ2-5; 12 nucleotides align to TRBD2. The germline gives CDR1 SNHLY, CDR2 FYNNEI. J gave up 0 bases and V 4 bases, and 12 bases lay outside the gene matches. The CDR3 totals 19 residues. CDR3 in amino acids: CASSGTLAGGPRYQETQYF. In DNA, the CDR3 is TGTGCCAGCAGTGGAACGCTAGCGGGAGGGCCGAGGTACCAAGAGACCCAGTACTTC.

This clone has only one observation. The chain uses TRBV20-1 and TRBJ2-7; D ambiguous. V lost 1 base, J lost 9 bases, and 10 bases lay in between. The CDR3 is made up of 11 amino acids. Germline assignment: CDR1 DFQATT and CDR2 SNEGSKA (reference sequence). The CDR3: CSARAGSVQYF. The CDR3 DNA sequence: TGCAGTGCTAGAGCCGGTAGTGTGCAGTACTTC.

This clone appeared a few times. The chain recombines TRBV7-2 with TRBJ2-7; D unclear. The CDR3 consists of 15 residues. V was cut by 2 bases and J by 7 bases, with 18 bases left in between. Germline V gene sequence: CDR1 SGHTA, CDR2 FQGNSA. CDR3: CASSLSPLNRGEQYF. The CDR3 DNA sequence: TGTGCCAGCAGCTTAAGCCCCCTCAACAGAGGAGAGCAGTACTTC.

This clone was observed a few times. This chain connects TRBV10-3 to TRBJ2-7, with D unresolved. Per germline, CDR1 ENHRY and CDR2 SYGVKD. The CDR3 consists of 13 residues. V lost 10 bases and J lost 0, with 13 bases in between. The CDR3 protein is CASLPESSYEQYF. For the CDR3, the DNA is TGTGCCAGTCTGCCCGAAAGCTCCTACGAGCAGTACTTC.

This clone occurred a few times. V is TRBV2 and J is TRBJ2-7; D might be TRBD1 (6 bases). The CDR3 runs 13 residues. Trimming took off 3 bases at V and 1 base at J, with 7 bases between the two ends. Germline-derived CDR1 and CDR2 are SNHLY and FYNNEI. As DNA, the CDR3 is TGTGCCAGCAGTGATACAGGGTCCTACGAGCAGTACTTC. This encodes CASSDTGSYEQYF.

This clone was detected only a few times. This chain connects TRBV7-2 to TRBJ1-5; 9 bases agree with TRBD1. The CDR3 spans 14 residues. The germline V gene encodes CDR1 SGHTA and CDR2 FQGNSA. J lost 7 bases, V lost 5 bases, and 6 bases had no gene match. The CDR3: CASSQGTGRQPQHF. CDR3 nucleotides: TGTGCCAGCAGCCAAGGGACAGGGCGCCAGCCCCAGCATTTT.

The chain joins TRBV6-6 to TRBJ2-5; the D gene is possibly TRBD2 (6 bases). The germline gives CDR1 MNHNY, CDR2 SVGAGI (reference sequence). The CDR3 has 12 residues. V was pared by 7 bases and J by 3 bases, with 9 bases between. For the CDR3, the DNA is TGTGCCAGCACGCGGGGAGAAGAGACCCAGTACTTC. It is translated as CASTRGEETQYF.

This rearrangement joins TRBV4-1 to TRBJ2-1, with 16 bases fitting TRBD2. The CDR3 loop spans 17 amino acids. V lost 2 bases to trimming and J lost 7 bases; unmatched junction nucleotides: 5. Germline loops: CDR1 MGHRA, CDR2 YSYEKL. CDR3 sequence reads: CASSQSGLAGGQNEQFF. In DNA, the CDR3 is TGCGCCAGCAGCCAATCGGGACTAGCGGGAGGGCAGAATGAGCAGTTCTTC.

This clone came up once. The chain carries TRBV19 and TRBJ1-5; D perhaps matches TRBD1 (5 bases). The germline V gene encodes CDR1 LNHDA and CDR2 SQIVND (reference sequence). CDR3 length: 15 amino acids. Trimming pared 9 bases from V and 3 bases from J, leaving 18 bases between. The CDR3 is CASALFGQVNQPQHF. The CDR3 region has the DNA TGTGCCAGCGCTTTGTTTGGACAAGTCAATCAGCCCCAGCATTTT.

The chain combines TRBV28 with TRBJ2-3; D might be TRBD2 (6 bases). The CDR3 covers 13 residues. Trimming removed 4 bases from V and 14 bases from J, with 19 bases in between. CDR1 is MDHEN, CDR2 SYDVKM, per germline. The CDR3 here is CASSSISGTIWYF. Written as DNA, the CDR3 is TGTGCCAGCAGTTCAATTAGCGGTACCATTTGGTATTTT.

This clone was counted at least ten times. This sequence joins TRBV7-9 and TRBJ1-5, with D unresolved. There are 13 residues in the CDR3. V lost 1 base and J lost 8, with 9 bases in between. Germline assignment: CDR1 SEHNR and CDR2 FQNEAQ (reference sequence). The CDR3 sequence: CASSLGAWEPQHF. CDR3 bases: TGTGCCAGCAGCTTAGGGGCCTGGGAGCCCCAGCATTTT.

This clone was observed once. The rearrangement joins TRBV4-2 to TRBJ2-3; 7 bases line up with TRBD2. Germline V gene data show CDR1 as LGHNA and CDR2 as YNFKEQ. Trimming at V came to 0 bases and at J to 5 bases, leaving 5 bases not matched to a gene. The CDR3 has 15 amino acids. CDR3 loop: CASSQDPGGVDTQYF. Written as DNA, the CDR3 is TGTGCCAGCAGCCAAGATCCGGGGGGAGTAGATACGCAGTATTTT.

The chain's CDR3 is CASSLTGPNTGELFF. The CDR3 DNA is TGTGCCAGCAGCTTGACAGGCCCGAACACCGGGGAGCTGTTTTTT. This chain links TRBV7-2 with TRBJ2-2; the D gene is possibly TRBD1 (6 bases). The V and J ends lost 3 bases and 0 bases respectively, with 8 bases between them. From germline, CDR1 is SGHTA and CDR2 FQGNSA. This CDR3 region has 15 residues.

This clone showed up just a few times. The genes are TRBV7-9 and TRBJ2-5; D may be TRBD1 or TRBD2 (5 bases each). V was cut by 0 bases and J by 1 base, with 12 bases left in between. Germline V gene data show CDR1 as SEHNR and CDR2 as FQNEAQ (reference sequence). This CDR3 is 16 amino acids long. CDR3 in amino acids: CASSLAPGGIQETQYF. The CDR3 region has the DNA TGTGCCAGCAGCTTAGCCCCTGGGGGAATCCAAGAGACCCAGTACTTC.

This clone was counted a few times. This chain connects TRBV4-1 to TRBJ2-5, with D possibly being TRBD2 (5 bases). This CDR3 region has 14 residues. Trimming shortened V by 8 bases and J by 5 bases, and 18 bases separated the two germline ends. Germline CDR1 is MGHRA and CDR2 is YSYEKL. This CDR3 reads CASRFNSASETQYF. The CDR3 coding sequence is TGCGCCAGCCGCTTCAATAGCGCTTCGGAGACCCAGTACTTC.

The sample holds a few counts of this clone. This chain links TRBV18 with TRBJ2-7, with D tentatively TRBD1 (7 bases). Trimming left V 1 base short and J 4 bases short, with 14 bases between. CDR1 and CDR2 (germline): KGHSH, LQKENI. The CDR3 extends over 15 amino acids. The CDR3 DNA reads TGTGCCAGCTCACCACGGCAGGGGGGATCATACGAGCAGTACTTC. This codes for CASSPRQGGSYEQYF.

CDR3 coding DNA: TGTGCCAGCAGTGACCCGACTAGCGGTTACAATGAGCAGTTCTTC. Encoded protein: CASSDPTSGYNEQFF. This rearrangement joins TRBV25-1 to TRBJ2-1; the match to TRBD2 covers 9 bases. Germline values: CDR1 MGHDK, CDR2 SYGVNS. V lost 3 bases, J lost 4 bases, and 4 bases stayed unmatched. The CDR3 has 15 residues.

V and J are TRBV28 and TRBJ2-7, with D perhaps matching TRBD2 (5 bases). Trimming removed 2 bases from V and 7 bases from J, with 12 bases in between. Looked up from germline, CDR1 is MDHEN and CDR2 is SYDVKM. The CDR3 runs to 13 residues. The CDR3 DNA sequence: TGTGCCAGCAGTTTACCGGGGTCTGTAGAGCAGTACTTC. This sequence encodes CASSLPGSVEQYF.

The sample holds a few counts of this clone. The chain carries TRBV7-9 and TRBJ2-3; D is undetermined. V was trimmed by 3 bases and J by 1 base, leaving 8 bases between them. The CDR3 is 14 amino acids. Per the germline V gene, CDR1 is SEHNR and CDR2 is FQNEAQ (reference sequence). The CDR3 DNA follows: TGTGCCAGCAGCTTTTATACAGGCACAGATACGCAGTATTTT. Its translation: CASSFYTGTDTQYF.

V and J are TRBV10-3 and TRBJ2-7; D gene ambiguous. Germline V gives CDR1 ENHRY, CDR2 SYGVKD. The CDR3 covers 14 residues. Trimming took off 7 bases at V and 0 bases at J, with 13 bases between the two ends. CDR3 sequence: CAITDTETSYEQYF. Written as DNA, the CDR3 is TGTGCCATCACAGACACCGAAACCTCCTACGAGCAGTACTTC.